Here is one T cell receptor (beta chain) with its context. Profiling relied on immunoSEQ multiplex PCR, and the TCRdb table lists in-frame clones only, not all of them. The sample includes tens of thousands of clones, 80% to 90% of them seen just once. The data were obtained in a study of OX40 agonist ivuxolimab in advanced cancers. Germline V gives CDR1 SGHRS, CDR2 YFSETQ. The CDR3 length is 15 residues. V lost 0 bases and J 6 bases, leaving 13 bases between the germline ends. This TCR was recovered from an adult with an advanced solid tumor such as melanoma, head and neck, liver or kidney cancer. The input for sequencing was CD4+ or CD8+ T cells sorted from blood, taken in a trial of the OX40 agonist ivuxolimab. V gene TRBV5-1 combines with J gene TRBJ2-1; D possibly uses TRBD1 or TRBD2 (5 bases each). The DNA of the CDR3 is TGCGCCAGCAGCTTGGACTCCGGGGCTTTCAATGAGCAGTTCTTC. Protein sequence: CASSLDSGAFNEQFF. Filled out from reference TRBV5-1 and TRBJ2-1, the complete variable domain reads KAGVTQTPRYLIKTRGQQVTLSCSPISGHRSVSWYQQTPGQGLQFLFEYFSETQRNKGNFPGRFSGRQFSNSRSEMNVSTLELGDSALYLCASSLDSGAFNEQFFGPGTRLTVL.